This is a list of T cell receptor beta chains from one sample in a study of blood T cell repertoires in COVID-19. Libraries were prepared by immunoSEQ multiplex PCR; TCRdb keeps only in-frame clonotypes and omits some of them. The data show 45,000 to 60,000 clones, approximately 89% seen once. The specimen sequenced was peripheral blood. The receptors were gathered from a man aged 55-75 years with active or convalescent COVID-19. Each CDR3 is given with its conserved first and last residue. A D gene is named only where the DNA matches it firmly. Clone size is stated in some rows and not others, as once, few, many or a class when expanded.

clone_size | d_call | j_call | v_call | cdr3_nt | cdr3_aa
NA | NA | TRBJ2-7 | TRBV3-1/TRBV3-2 | TGTGCCAGCAGCCAAGTTTCCAGGACAGGACTACCTCCTGGGCACTACGAGCAGTACTTC | CASSQVSRTGLPPGHYEQYF
NA | NA | TRBJ1-1 | TRBV6-5 | TGTGCCAGCAACGTCATGGGGCGGCAGAACACTGAAGCTTTCTTT | CASNVMGRQNTEAFF
NA | NA | TRBJ1-1 | TRBV6-6 | TGTGCCAGCAGTTATGACAGTAGGGGGACTGAAGCTTTCTTT | CASSYDSRGTEAFF
NA | NA | TRBJ1-5 | TRBV7-2 | TGTGCCAGCAGCTTCGGACCTTCGGGGCAGCCCCAGCATTTT | CASSFGPSGQPQHF
NA | NA | TRBJ1-2 | TRBV5-1 | TGCGCCAGCAGCTTGGCCCCAGGGGAGAACTATGGCTACACCTTC | CASSLAPGENYGYTF
NA | NA | TRBJ2-6 | TRBV19 | TGTGCCAGTAGTATCGTGGGAGCTGGGGCCAACGTCCTGACTTTC | CASSIVGAGANVLTF
NA | NA | TRBJ2-1 | TRBV19 | TGTGCCAGTAGTATATCCAACGGGGGTTCCTACAATGAGCAGTTCTTC | CASSISNGGSYNEQFF
NA | TRBD1 | TRBJ1-4 | TRBV9 | TGTGCCAGCAGCGTGGGGACAGGTGTGAATGAAAAACTGTTTTTT | CASSVGTGVNEKLFF
NA | NA | TRBJ1-1 | TRBV6-6 | TGTGCCAGCAGTTACTCTACAACTGAAGCTTTCTTT | CASSYSTTEAFF
NA | NA | TRBJ2-7 | TRBV30 | TGTGCCTGGAGTCCTGGGACATATTACGAGCAGTACTTC | CAWSPGTYYEQYF
NA | NA | TRBJ2-5 | TRBV9 | TGTGCCAGCAGCCCAACCCCCCGGGACATCTCCTCCTGGGAGACCCAGTACTTC | CASSPTPRDISSWETQYF
NA | TRBD2 | TRBJ2-3 | TRBV27 | TGTGCCAGCAGTTTATGGGCTAGCGGGGGGGCCACAGATACGCAGTATTTT | CASSLWASGGATDTQYF
once | NA | TRBJ1-5 | TRBV27 | TGTGCCAGCAGTTTGAGGTATGGTCAGCCCCAGCATTTT | CASSLRYGQPQHF
NA | NA | TRBJ1-1 | TRBV2 | TGTGCCAGCAGAGCCGCAGGGGCGGGGGGTTATGACACTGAAGCTTTCTTT | CASRAAGAGGYDTEAFF
NA | NA | TRBJ2-3 | TRBV24-1 | TGTGCCACCAGTGATTTACGGACAGACGCAGATACGCAGTATTTT | CATSDLRTDADTQYF
NA | TRBD1 | TRBJ2-1 | TRBV7-3 | TGTGCCAGCAGCTTATTAGGCAGGGGGATGGATGAGCAGTTCTTC | CASSLLGRGMDEQFF
NA | NA | TRBJ1-1 | TRBV18 | TGTGCCAGCTCACCATCGCAGGGAGGGACTGAAGCTTTCTTT | CASSPSQGGTEAFF
NA | TRBD1 | TRBJ2-4 | TRBV11-3 | TGTGCCAGCAGCCAAAGAGGGGGCAGGACCAAAAACATTCAGTACTTC | CASSQRGGRTKNIQYF
NA | TRBD1 | TRBJ1-4 | TRBV7-9 | TGTGCCAGCAGCTCCAGGGGGACAGAAAATGAAAAACTGTTTTTT | CASSSRGTENEKLFF
NA | TRBD1 | TRBJ1-1 | TRBV5-4 | TGTGCCAGCAGCCCGCAACAGGGGAGGAGTGTCACTGAAGCTTTCTTT | CASSPQQGRSVTEAFF
NA | TRBD1 | TRBJ2-5 | TRBV6-2/TRBV6-3 | TGTGCCAGCAGTTACCTTCACCGTGGTATCCGGACAGGGCTAGGGGAGACCCAGTACTTC | CASSYLHRGIRTGLGETQYF
NA | NA | TRBJ1-6 | TRBV9 | TGTGCCAGCAGCGCGCAGGGTTGGAATTCACCCCTCCACTTT | CASSAQGWNSPLHF
NA | TRBD1 | TRBJ1-1 | TRBV7-9 | TGTGCCAGCAGCGCTAGGGCGGGACAGGGGATAACTGAAGCTTTCTTT | CASSARAGQGITEAFF
NA | NA | TRBJ1-1 | TRBV5-5 | TGTGCCAGCAGCCGTTTACTTAACACTGAAGCTTTCTTT | CASSRLLNTEAFF
once | NA | TRBJ2-3 | TRBV20-1 | TGCAGTGTCCTCCCCCCCGATACGCAGTATTTT | CSVLPPDTQYF
NA | NA | TRBJ1-3 | TRBV11-2 | TGTGCCAGCAGCTCTACAGGGACCCTGGTGAGGAACACCATATATTTT | CASSSTGTLVRNTIYF
NA | NA | TRBJ1-1 | TRBV20-1 | TGCAGTGCGTTCGGAGGCACTGAAGCTTTCTTT | CSAFGGTEAFF
NA | TRBD1 | TRBJ1-1 | TRBV6-5 | TGTGCCAGCAGTCGCAGAGGGGGCGCGGGCACTGAAGCTTTCTTT | CASSRRGGAGTEAFF
NA | TRBD1 | TRBJ2-7 | TRBV3-1/TRBV3-2 | TGTGCCAGCAGCCAAGCGGGACAGTTCTCCTACGAGCAGTACTTC | CASSQAGQFSYEQYF
NA | NA | TRBJ2-1 | TRBV27 | TGTGCCAGCAGGGGGGGGCCGGCCCGCTCCTACAATGAGCAGTTCTTC | CASRGGPARSYNEQFF
NA | TRBD2 | TRBJ2-7 | TRBV27 | TGTGCCAGCAGATTAGCGGGGGGAACCTACGAGCAGTACTTC | CASRLAGGTYEQYF
NA | NA | TRBJ2-2 | TRBV2 | TGTGCCAGCAGTGCTTTACTGACGAACACCGGGGAGCTGTTTTTT | CASSALLTNTGELFF
NA | NA | TRBJ1-1 | TRBV6-5 | TGTGCCAGCAGACTACAGAGGGTCACTGAAGCTTTCTTT | CASRLQRVTEAFF
NA | NA | TRBJ2-1 | TRBV11-3 | TGTGCCAGCAGCTCTAACCCCTCCACAGGGATGCACAATGAGCAGTTCTTC | CASSSNPSTGMHNEQFF
NA | NA | TRBJ2-1 | TRBV11-3 | TGTGCCAGCAGCTTAGGAGCGAGCTCCTACAATGAGCAGTTCTTC | CASSLGASSYNEQFF